The 7 T cell receptor beta chains presented below share a single source sample, sequenced in a study of T-cell reconstitution after alpha-beta-depleted transplantation in children. As it was prepared, the TCRbeta library received unique molecular identifiers. One entry per CDR3 protein, called by TCRdb with MiXCR from the PCR reads. This table holds some 640,000 distinct CDR3 sequences, approximately 17% found once. The sample consisted of PBMCs from the stem cell graft donor, taken from the stem cell graft. Source of these receptors: a human donor who donated a stem cell graft to a child with acute myeloid leukemia.

This clonotype was counted a few times. J is TRBJ1-1 and V is TRBV7-8, with D uncertain. The V gene's germline CDR1 is SGHVS and CDR2 FQNEAQ. The CDR3 is 11 amino acids. V was trimmed by 6 bases and J by 12 bases, leaving 14 bases between them. The CDR3 region is CASSLAGATFF. The CDR3, as DNA: TGTGCCAGCAGTCTTGCGGGCGCGACTTTCTTT.

This clonotype was counted many times. The J gene is TRBJ1-6, the V gene TRBV13; 7 nucleotides align to TRBD1. The V gene end was trimmed by 5 bases and the J gene end by 0 bases; junction bases not matched to a gene: 10. The germline gives CDR1 PRHDT, CDR2 FYEKMQ (reference sequence). The CDR3 spans 18 residues. The CDR3, as DNA: TGTGCCAGCAGCGACAGGGACACATCGAGCTCCTATAATTCACCCCTCCACTTT. Protein sequence: CASSDRDTSSSYNSPLHF.

Only a few counts were recorded for this clonotype. This chain connects TRBV5-1 to TRBJ1-1, with TRBD1 identical over 10 bases. J was trimmed by 5 bases and V by 4 bases; bases with no gene match: 5. Germline assignment: CDR1 SGHRS and CDR2 YFSETQ. The CDR3 has 14 amino acids. The CDR3: CASSIGQGGTEAFF. DNA of the CDR3: TGCGCCAGCAGCATAGGACAGGGGGGGACTGAAGCTTTCTTT.

This chain uses TRBV4-1 with TRBJ1-1; D ambiguous. V lost 2 bases to trimming and J lost 6 bases, with 13 bases between them. From germline, CDR1 is MGHRA and CDR2 YSYEKL. The CDR3 totals 14 residues. This CDR3 reads CASSQRRREAEAFF. In DNA, the CDR3 is TGCGCCAGCAGCCAACGCCGGCGAGAGGCTGAAGCTTTCTTT.

This clonotype has a handful of counts. The J gene is TRBJ2-1, the V gene TRBV7-9; D gene unclear. The CDR3 is made up of 16 amino acids. Trimming removed 2 bases at V and 2 bases at J, with 13 bases between. Germline V gives CDR1 SEHNR, CDR2 FQNEAQ (reference sequence). CDR3 coding DNA: TGTGCCAGCAGCTTACCAGGAAGTGGTACCTACAATGAGCAGTTCTTC. Protein sequence: CASSLPGSGTYNEQFF.

This clonotype has at least ten counts. The chain joins TRBV29-1 to TRBJ1-2; D not certain. This CDR3 has 12 residues. V lost 2 bases, J lost 4 bases, and 8 bases lay in between. CDR1 SQVTM and CDR2 ANQGSEA come from the germline V gene. CDR3 amino acids: CSVEPQGYGYTF. Here the CDR3 DNA reads TGCAGCGTTGAACCGCAAGGCTATGGCTACACCTTC.

This clonotype came up many times. The gene calls are TRBV20-1 and TRBJ2-2; 11 nucleotides align to TRBD1. This CDR3 is 15 amino acids long. Per the germline V gene, CDR1 is DFQATT and CDR2 is SNEGSKA (reference sequence). The junction had 6 bases not matched to a gene; V was cut back by 3 bases and J by 6 bases. DNA of the CDR3: TGCAGTGCTAGGACCGGGACAGGGGGGTCCGGGGAGCTGTTTTTT. Protein product: CSARTGTGGSGELFF.